A single sample is the source of the 14 T cell receptor beta chains below, sequenced in a study of beta chain features in type 1 diabetes. Study outcomes and limitations: There was a moderate but significant shortening of TCRB CDR3s in all four CD4+ subsets of Type 1 diabetes patients.

The authors reverse transcribed all of the isolated RNA, so sequencing captured expressed TCRB transcripts. Repertoires were generated with immunoSEQ multiplex PCR, while TCRdb's copy carries only in-frame clones and drops some. This repertoire shows more than 550,000 clones, around 15% found once; its top ten account for approximately 0.039%. These receptors' antigens are unknown. Material for sequencing was naive CD4+ T cells from blood. The receptors originated from a young man with type 1 diabetes.

A word on this clone: Within the sample, other DNA sequences also encode this same CDR3. Here the CDR3 reads CAWSVSSYEQYF. CDR3 in DNA: TGTGCCTGGAGTGTAAGTTCCTACGAGCAGTACTTC. The genes are TRBV30 and TRBJ2-7; D gene uncertain. The germline CDR1 and CDR2 sequences are GTSNPN and SVGIG (reference sequence). Deletions cut 0 bases from V and 1 base from J, with 4 bases between. The CDR3 contains 12 residues.

The V and J genes are TRBV5-1 and TRBJ2-3, with 12 bases identical to TRBD1. The junction had 7 bases not matched to a gene; V was cut back by 4 bases and J by 7 bases. The germline CDR1 and CDR2 sequences are SGHRS and YFSETQ. The CDR3 spans 15 residues. The CDR3: CASSLQGQGANTQYF. The CDR3 DNA reads as TGCGCCAGCAGCCTACAGGGACAGGGGGCGAATACGCAGTATTTT.

The chain combines TRBV29-1 with TRBJ2-1, with 14 positions matching TRBD2. The CDR3 totals 12 residues. Germline CDR1 SQVTM, CDR2 ANQGSEA. The CDR3 DNA is TGCACCGGGACTAGCGGGAGTAATGAGCAGTTCTTC. Translation: CTGTSGSNEQFF.

This clone has just a few counts. This chain links TRBV9 with TRBJ1-2, with D uncertain. Germline loops: CDR1 SGDLS, CDR2 YYNGEE. V was cut by 3 bases and J by 2 bases, with 11 bases left in between. The CDR3 totals 14 residues. The CDR3 DNA sequence: TGTGCCAGCAGCGAGGCCGGGCACAACTATGGCTACACCTTC. It codes for CASSEAGHNYGYTF.

This clone turned up a few times. This chain uses TRBV18 with TRBJ2-7; 11 nucleotides match TRBD1. V was pared by 3 bases and J by 1 base, with 5 bases of the junction left unmatched. The germline gives CDR1 KGHSH, CDR2 LQKENI. The CDR3 covers 16 residues. The CDR3 nucleotides read TGTGCCAGCTCACCGCGGACAGGGGGCGCTTCCTACGAGCAGTACTTC. Its protein product is CASSPRTGGASYEQYF.

Regarding this clone: The identical CDR3 is also encoded by other nucleotide sequences in the sample. The chain uses TRBV5-1 and TRBJ1-5; D ambiguous. CDR1 and CDR2 (germline): SGHRS, YFSETQ. The CDR3 has 12 amino acids. V was pared by 0 bases and J by 6 bases, with 4 bases between. CDR3 sequence reads: CASSLEGQPQHF. The CDR3 coding sequence is TGCGCCAGCAGCTTGGAAGGTCAGCCCCAGCATTTT. Filled out from reference TRBV5-1 and TRBJ1-5, the complete variable domain reads KAGVTQTPRYLIKTRGQQVTLSCSPISGHRSVSWYQQTPGQGLQFLFEYFSETQRNKGNFPGRFSGRQFSNSRSEMNVSTLELGDSALYLCASSLEGQPQHFGDGTRLSIL.

This clone came up a few times. The chain is built from TRBV11-2 and TRBJ1-1; D not resolved. The V end lost 1 base, the J end lost 11 bases, and 20 bases lay between the germline ends. From germline, CDR1 is SGHAT and CDR2 FQNNGV. The CDR3 runs 15 residues. The CDR3: CASSLVKGGIGRAFF. The CDR3 bases are TGTGCCAGCAGCTTAGTCAAAGGAGGGATCGGAAGGGCTTTCTTT.

This chain links TRBV18 with TRBJ2-1; 8 bases map to TRBD1. Trimming cost V 5 bases and J 4 bases; bases outside gene matches: 1. The CDR3 is 13 residues long. Per the germline V gene, CDR1 is KGHSH and CDR2 is LQKENI. CDR3 coding DNA: TGTGCCAGCTCAACAGGGGGATACAATGAGCAGTTCTTC. Its translation is CASSTGGYNEQFF.

This clone was picked up a small number of times. The genes are TRBV5-8 and TRBJ2-7; unclear D gene. Germline V lookup: CDR1 SGHTS, CDR2 YDEGEE. V lost 2 bases and J lost 5, with 14 bases in between. The CDR3 totals 14 residues. CDR3 residues: CASSLEPGADEQYF. The CDR3 region has the DNA TGTGCCAGCAGCTTAGAGCCCGGCGCAGACGAGCAGTACTTC.

A few counts support this clone. The gene calls are TRBV6-1 and TRBJ1-1; 9 nucleotides agree with TRBD1. Germline CDR1 MNHNS, CDR2 SASEGT. The V segment lost 0 bases and the J segment 5 bases; nucleotides outside the gene matches: 7. The CDR3 is 16 residues long. The CDR3 region has the DNA TGTGCCAGCAGTGAAGCCACCGGACAGGGGAGGACTGAAGCTTTCTTT. Protein: CASSEATGQGRTEAFF.

V is TRBV6-6 and J is TRBJ2-3; the D gene is possibly TRBD2 (5 bases). The germline V and J ends were trimmed by 1 base and 8 bases, with 16 bases remaining between them. Germline lookup yields CDR1 MNHNY and CDR2 SVGAGI (reference sequence). The CDR3 runs 15 residues. This CDR3 is CASSYYSAGRGTQYF. Here the CDR3 DNA reads TGTGCCAGCAGTTACTATTCCGCGGGCCGTGGTACGCAGTATTTT.

Written as DNA, the CDR3 is TGTGCCAGAAGGACGGCCTCTGGAAACACCATATATTTT. Translated: CARRTASGNTIYF. The gene calls are TRBV2 and TRBJ1-3; D ambiguous. CDR1 is SNHLY, CDR2 FYNNEI, per germline. Trimming pared 9 bases from V and 0 bases from J, leaving 9 bases between. The CDR3 has 13 amino acids.

This clone was counted a few times. Other DNA sequences in this specimen translate into the identical CDR3. The chain is built from TRBV30 and TRBJ1-5; the D is unclear. With 1 base removed from V and 4 bases from J, the gap between germline ends came to 5 bases. CDR3 length equals 12 residues. Looked up from germline, CDR1 is GTSNPN and CDR2 is SVGIG (reference sequence). CDR3 sequence (DNA): TGTGCCTGGAGTGCTGGGAATCAGCCCCAGCATTTT. This sequence encodes CAWSAGNQPQHF.

This clone was seen a handful of times. The chain combines TRBV29-1 with TRBJ2-7, with TRBD2 matching over 10 bases. V was clipped by 3 bases and J by 5 bases; unmatched bases: 22. Germline V gives CDR1 SQVTM, CDR2 ANQGSEA. This CDR3 contains 19 residues. CDR3 loop: CSVDGWSLASGRAGHEQYF. The CDR3 nucleotides are TGCAGCGTTGATGGATGGTCTCTGGCTAGCGGGAGAGCGGGCCACGAGCAGTACTTC.